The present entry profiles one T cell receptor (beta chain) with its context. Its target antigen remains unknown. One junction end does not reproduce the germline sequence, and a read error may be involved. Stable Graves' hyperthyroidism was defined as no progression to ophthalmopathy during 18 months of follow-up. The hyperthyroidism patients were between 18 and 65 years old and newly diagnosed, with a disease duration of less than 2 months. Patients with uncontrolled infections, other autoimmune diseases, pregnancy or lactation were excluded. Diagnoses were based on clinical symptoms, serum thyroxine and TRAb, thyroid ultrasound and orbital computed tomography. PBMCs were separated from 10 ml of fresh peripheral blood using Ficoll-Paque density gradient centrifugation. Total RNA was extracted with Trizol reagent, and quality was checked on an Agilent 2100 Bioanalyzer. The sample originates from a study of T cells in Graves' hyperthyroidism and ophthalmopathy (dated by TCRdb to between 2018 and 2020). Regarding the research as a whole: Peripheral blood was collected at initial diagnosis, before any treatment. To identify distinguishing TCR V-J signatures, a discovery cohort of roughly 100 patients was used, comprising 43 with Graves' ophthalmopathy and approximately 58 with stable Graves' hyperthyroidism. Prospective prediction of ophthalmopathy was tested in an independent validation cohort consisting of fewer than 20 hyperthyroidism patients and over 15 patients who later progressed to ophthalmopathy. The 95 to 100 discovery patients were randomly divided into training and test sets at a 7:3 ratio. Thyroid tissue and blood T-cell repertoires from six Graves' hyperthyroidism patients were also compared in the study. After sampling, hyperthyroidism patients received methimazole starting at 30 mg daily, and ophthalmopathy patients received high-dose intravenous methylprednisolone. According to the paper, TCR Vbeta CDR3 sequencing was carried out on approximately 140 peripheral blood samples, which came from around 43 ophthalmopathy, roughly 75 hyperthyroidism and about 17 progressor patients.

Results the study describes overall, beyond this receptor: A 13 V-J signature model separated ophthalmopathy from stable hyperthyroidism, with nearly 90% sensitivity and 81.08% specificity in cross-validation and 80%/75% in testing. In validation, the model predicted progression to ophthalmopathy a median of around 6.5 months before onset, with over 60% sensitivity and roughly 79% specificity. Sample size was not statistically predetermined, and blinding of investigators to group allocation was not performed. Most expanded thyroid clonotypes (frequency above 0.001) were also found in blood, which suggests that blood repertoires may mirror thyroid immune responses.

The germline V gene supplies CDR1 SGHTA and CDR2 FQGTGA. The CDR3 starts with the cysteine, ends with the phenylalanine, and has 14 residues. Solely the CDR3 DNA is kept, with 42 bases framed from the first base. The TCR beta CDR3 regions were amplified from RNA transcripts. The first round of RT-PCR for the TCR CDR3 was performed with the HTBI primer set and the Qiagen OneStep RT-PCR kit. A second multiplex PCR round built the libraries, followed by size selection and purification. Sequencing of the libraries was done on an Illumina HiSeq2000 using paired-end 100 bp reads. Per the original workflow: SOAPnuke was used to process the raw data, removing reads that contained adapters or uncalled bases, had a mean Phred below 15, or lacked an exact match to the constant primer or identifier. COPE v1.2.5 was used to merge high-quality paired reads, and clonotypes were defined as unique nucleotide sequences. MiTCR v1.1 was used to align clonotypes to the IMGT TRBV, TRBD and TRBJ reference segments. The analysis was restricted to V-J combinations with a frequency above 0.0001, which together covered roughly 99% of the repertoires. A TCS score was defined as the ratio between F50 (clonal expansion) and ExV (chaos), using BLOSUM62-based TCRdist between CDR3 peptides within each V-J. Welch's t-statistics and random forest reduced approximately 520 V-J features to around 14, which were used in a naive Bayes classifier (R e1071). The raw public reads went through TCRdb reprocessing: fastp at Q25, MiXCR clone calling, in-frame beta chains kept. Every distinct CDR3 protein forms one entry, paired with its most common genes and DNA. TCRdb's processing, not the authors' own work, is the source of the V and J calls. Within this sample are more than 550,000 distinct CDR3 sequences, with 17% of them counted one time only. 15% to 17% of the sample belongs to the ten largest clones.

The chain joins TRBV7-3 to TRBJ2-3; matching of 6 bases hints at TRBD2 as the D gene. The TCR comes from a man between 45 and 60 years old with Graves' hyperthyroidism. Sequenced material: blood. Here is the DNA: TGTGCCAGCAACTTATTCGGGAGTACAGATACGCAGTATTTT. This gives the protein CASNLFGSTDTQYF.